The subject of this entry is one TCR beta chain. Antigen unknown. The ends lost 6 bases at V and 1 base at J; junction bases unmatched: 12. Germline V lookup: CDR1 LNHDA, CDR2 SQIVND (reference sequence). The CDR3 runs 17 residues. The treatment here: some 20 received Ad26.COV2.S at low or high dose, single or two shots; several received placebo; per-sample allocation not given. Each sample was drawn 63 days after the first injection (of vaccine or placebo). Profiled with immunoSEQ multiplex PCR; TCRdb holds only in-frame clones, not every one. The sample carries around 240,000 clones, around 87% recorded once. The sample comes from a study of Ad26.COV2.S vaccination and SARS-CoV-2 variants. Whole-study findings and limits: The placebo group had lower spike-specific TCR breadth than the vaccine recipients did. Following vaccination, spike-specific CD8+ and CD4+ T cell responses reportedly exhibited substantial breadth. The TCR breadth and depth analyses may have understated or missed part of the total T cell responses.

This clonotype was sampled from a person between 18 and 65 years old who received the Ad26.COV2.S COVID-19 vaccine or a placebo. The V gene is TRBV19, the J gene TRBJ2-3; 8 bases line up with TRBD1. This specimen consisted of peripheral blood, obtained in a trial of Ad26.COV2.S vaccine versus placebo. In DNA, the CDR3 is TGTGCCAGTAGAACCTCTGCCCAGACAGGGGGCACAGATACGCAGTATTTT. Translated: CASRTSAQTGGTDTQYF.